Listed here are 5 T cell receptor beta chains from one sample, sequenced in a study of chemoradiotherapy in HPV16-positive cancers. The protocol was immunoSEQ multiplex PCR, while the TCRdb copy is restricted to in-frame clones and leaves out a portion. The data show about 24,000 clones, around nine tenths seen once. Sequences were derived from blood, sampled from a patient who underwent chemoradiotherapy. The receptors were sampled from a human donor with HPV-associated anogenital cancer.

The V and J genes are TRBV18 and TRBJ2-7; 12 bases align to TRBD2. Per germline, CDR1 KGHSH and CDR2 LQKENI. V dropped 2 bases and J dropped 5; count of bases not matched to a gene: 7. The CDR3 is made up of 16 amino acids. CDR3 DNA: TGTGCCAGCTCACCAACACTAGCGGGGGGTTACCACGAGCAGTACTTC. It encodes CASSPTLAGGYHEQYF.

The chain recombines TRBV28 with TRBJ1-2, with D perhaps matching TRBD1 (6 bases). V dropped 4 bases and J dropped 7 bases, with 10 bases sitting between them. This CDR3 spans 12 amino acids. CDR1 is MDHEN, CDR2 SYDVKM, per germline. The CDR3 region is CASSSDRRGYTF. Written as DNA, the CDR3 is TGTGCCAGCAGTTCGGACAGACGTGGCTACACCTTC.

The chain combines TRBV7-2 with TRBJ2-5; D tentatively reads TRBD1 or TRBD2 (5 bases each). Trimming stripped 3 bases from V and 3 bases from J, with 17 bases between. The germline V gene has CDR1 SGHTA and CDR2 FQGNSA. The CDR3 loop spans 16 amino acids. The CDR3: CASSFYSGQGKETQYF. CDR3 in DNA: TGTGCCAGCAGCTTCTACTCGGGGCAGGGTAAAGAGACCCAGTACTTC. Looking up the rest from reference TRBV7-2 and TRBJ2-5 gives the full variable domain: GAGVSQSPSNKVTEKGKDVELRCDPISGHTALYWYRQSLGQGLEFLIYFQGNSAPDKSGLPSDRFSAERTGGSVSTLTIQRTQQEDSAVYLCASSFYSGQGKETQYFGPGTRLLVL.

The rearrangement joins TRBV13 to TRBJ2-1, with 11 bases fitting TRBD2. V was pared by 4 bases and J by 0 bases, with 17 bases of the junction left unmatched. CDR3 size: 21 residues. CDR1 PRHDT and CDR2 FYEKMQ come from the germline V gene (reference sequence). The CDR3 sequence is CASSSNPTSGGERSSYNEQFF. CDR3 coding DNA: TGTGCCAGCAGCTCCAACCCTACTAGCGGGGGAGAGAGAAGCTCCTACAATGAGCAGTTCTTC.

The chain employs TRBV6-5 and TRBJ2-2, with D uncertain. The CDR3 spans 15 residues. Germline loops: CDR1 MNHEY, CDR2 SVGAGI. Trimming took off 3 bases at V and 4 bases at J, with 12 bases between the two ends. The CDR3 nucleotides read TGTGCCAGCAGTTATGATTATCGGAGCACCGGGGAGCTGTTTTTT. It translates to CASSYDYRSTGELFF.